These 5 T cell receptor beta chains originate from one sample sequenced in a study of blood T cell repertoires in COVID-19. The data were produced by immunoSEQ multiplex PCR, yet TCRdb's version contains in-frame clones alone and is incomplete. The profile shows 55,000 or so clones, approximately 78% of them singletons. The specimen sequenced was peripheral blood. These receptors originate from a human donor in a cohort sampled during active or convalescent COVID-19.

The chain joins TRBV6-2 or TRBV6-3 to TRBJ1-3; D uncertain. Germline V CDR1 and CDR2: MNHEY, SVGEGT. V lost 5 bases and J 2 bases, leaving 25 bases between the germline ends. This CDR3 has 19 residues. The CDR3 nucleotides read TGTGCCAGCAGTACTCCCTCGGGAGGGCGCCTAGGCCCTGGAAACACCATATATTTT. Translated: CASSTPSGGRLGPGNTIYF.

This chain links TRBV10-3 with TRBJ2-3; 11 bases line up with TRBD2. The germline V gene has CDR1 ENHRY and CDR2 SYGVKD. V lost 5 bases, J lost 6 bases, and 10 bases stayed unmatched. This CDR3 comprises 16 residues. The CDR3 sequence: CAISLRTSGLSDTQYF. Here the CDR3 DNA reads TGTGCCATCAGTTTAAGGACTAGCGGGCTATCGGATACGCAGTATTTT.

J is TRBJ1-1 and V is TRBV19; 7 positions match TRBD1. V lost 0 bases, J lost 8 bases, and 0 bases stayed unmatched. The CDR3 is 12 amino acids. Per the germline V gene, CDR1 is LNHDA and CDR2 is SQIVND (reference sequence). CDR3 bases: TGTGCCAGTAGTATAGACAGGGGGGAAGCTTTCTTT. This encodes CASSIDRGEAFF.

The chain links TRBV6-5 to TRBJ2-3, with 9 positions matching TRBD1. Per the germline V gene, CDR1 is MNHEY and CDR2 is SVGAGI. V was clipped by 6 bases and J by 0 bases; unmatched bases: 4. CDR3 size: 15 residues. The CDR3 region has the DNA TGTGCCAGCAGCTGGACAGGGGCGAGCACAGATACGCAGTATTTT. This translates into CASSWTGASTDTQYF.

The J gene is TRBJ2-3, the V gene TRBV27; TRBD2 matches 10 bases. Germline V gives CDR1 MNHEY, CDR2 SMNVEV (reference sequence). This CDR3 contains 16 residues. V shed 2 bases, J shed 1 base, and the junction held 3 bases outside the gene matches. DNA for the CDR3: TGTGCCAGCAGTTTACTTCTAGCGGGGGGCACAGATACGCAGTATTTT. It translates to CASSLLLAGGTDTQYF.